This is a list of T cell receptor beta chains from one sample in a study of blood T cell repertoires in COVID-19. Clones were sequenced by immunoSEQ multiplex PCR, and TCRdb holds only the in-frame ones, with some missing. In the table there are more than 100,000 clones, over 75% of which are singletons. The material sequenced was peripheral blood. The receptors originated from a woman in her 70s with acute or convalescent COVID-19. Both conserved end residues are part of each CDR3. The D gene is left open where the match is weak. Size is stated for part of the rows, as once, few or many counts, or as a class when the clone is expanded.

NA	few	TRBJ1-3	TRBV19	CASSYSNSGNTIYF	TGTGCCAGTAGTTACTCCAACAGTGGAAACACCATATATTTT
TRBD2	NA	TRBJ2-3	TRBV11-3	CASRNQAGALTDTQYF	TGTGCCAGCAGGAACCAAGCGGGGGCCCTCACAGATACGCAGTATTTT
NA	few	TRBJ2-5	TRBV2	CASSDGTLKTQYF	TGTGCCAGCAGCGACGGGACACTCAAGACCCAGTACTTC
TRBD2	NA	TRBJ2-1	TRBV5-4	CASSLGLAGGNEQFF	TGTGCCAGCAGCTTGGGACTAGCGGGGGGGAATGAGCAGTTCTTC
TRBD1	NA	TRBJ2-5	TRBV6-1	CASSDTGTGQETQYF	TGTGCCAGCAGTGATACGGGGACAGGACAAGAGACCCAGTACTTC
NA	NA	TRBJ1-6	TRBV3-1/TRBV3-2	CASSATPMNSPLHF	TGTGCCAGCAGCGCGACACCGATGAATTCACCCCTCCACTTT
NA	few	TRBJ2-3	TRBV19	CASSIRDTDTQYF	TGTGCCAGTAGTATCCGGGACACAGATACGCAGTATTTT
NA	NA	TRBJ2-3	TRBV7-2	CASSSSPGVTQYF	TGTGCCAGCAGCTCGTCCCCCGGGGTTACGCAGTATTTT
NA	few	TRBJ1-4	TRBV5-6	CASTRPTGGEKLFF	TGTGCCAGCACCCGGCCCACAGGTGGTGAAAAACTGTTTTTT
NA	few	TRBJ1-2	TRBV3-1/TRBV3-2	CASSQEGGALGYTF	TGTGCCAGCAGCCAAGAGGGGGGGGCGCTTGGCTACACCTTC
NA	NA	TRBJ1-5	TRBV7-9	CASSLSAGGHQPQHF	TGTGCCAGCAGCTTATCGGCGGGCGGCCATCAGCCCCAGCATTTT
TRBD2	NA	TRBJ2-1	TRBV11-2	CASTLLATYNEQFF	TGTGCCAGCACCCTACTAGCGACCTACAATGAGCAGTTCTTC
NA	NA	TRBJ1-1	TRBV5-4	CASSSQGLGNTEAFF	TGTGCCAGCAGCTCCCAGGGGCTGGGGAACACTGAAGCTTTCTTT
TRBD1	few	TRBJ1-2	TRBV7-2	CASSSSGGTYGYTF	TGTGCCAGCAGCTCCTCAGGGGGGACCTATGGCTACACCTTC
TRBD1	NA	TRBJ1-6	TRBV30	CAGDRGSSPLHF	TGTGCCGGGGACAGGGGGTCTTCACCCCTCCACTTT
NA	once	TRBJ2-5	TRBV11-1	CASSRQNRAGQETQYF	TGTGCCAGCAGCCGACAGAACAGGGCCGGCCAAGAGACCCAGTACTTC
NA	NA	TRBJ1-1	TRBV19	CASSLQGYDTEAFF	TGTGCCAGTAGCCTTCAGGGATACGACACTGAAGCTTTCTTT
NA	NA	TRBJ2-5	TRBV6-4	CAPLGGLGETQYF	TGTGCCCCCTTGGGGGGGCTAGGAGAGACCCAGTACTTC
TRBD2	NA	TRBJ2-5	TRBV15	CATSRTSGGQETQYF	TGTGCCACCAGCAGAACTAGCGGGGGACAAGAGACCCAGTACTTC
TRBD2	NA	TRBJ2-2	TRBV30	CAWRLQRGHTGELFF	TGTGCCTGGCGACTTCAGCGGGGTCACACCGGGGAGCTGTTTTTT
NA	NA	TRBJ2-2	TRBV2	CASSGRQILFSGELFF	TGTGCCAGCAGCGGCAGGCAGATTCTTTTCAGCGGGGAGCTGTTTTTT
TRBD1	NA	TRBJ1-2	TRBV5-4	CASSAGQGSYGYTF	TGTGCCAGCAGCGCCGGACAGGGGAGCTATGGCTACACCTTC
TRBD2	NA	TRBJ2-3	TRBV11-2	CASSQSGGSADTQYF	TGTGCCAGCAGCCAGAGCGGGGGCAGCGCAGATACGCAGTATTTT
TRBD1	NA	TRBJ1-2	TRBV6-5	CASSRGTGYGYTF	TGTGCCAGCAGTCGTGGGACAGGCTATGGCTACACCTTC
NA	NA	TRBJ1-5	TRBV19	CASSPTGLNQPQHF	TGTGCCAGTAGTCCGACAGGTCTCAATCAGCCCCAGCATTTT
NA	NA	TRBJ1-1	TRBV7-6	CASSPRPEDTKAFF	TGTGCCAGCAGCCCCCGACCAGAAGATACTAAGGCTTTCTTT
NA	once	TRBJ1-1	TRBV6-6	CASSYLSADTEAFF	TGTGCCAGCAGTTACTTGAGCGCGGACACTGAAGCTTTCTTT
NA	once	TRBJ1-5	TRBV19	CASSHGGVYQPQHF	TGTGCCAGTAGCCATGGCGGGGTTTATCAGCCCCAGCATTTT
TRBD1	NA	TRBJ1-2	TRBV11-3	CASSPGTGGSNYGYTF	TGTGCCAGCAGCCCCGGGACAGGGGGTAGTAACTATGGCTACACCTTC
TRBD1	NA	TRBJ1-2	TRBV11-2	CASSPLLPGQGVRGYTF	TGTGCCAGCAGCCCACTCTTACCGGGACAGGGGGTTAGAGGCTACACCTTC
TRBD1	once	TRBJ1-1	TRBV19	CASSGRGTGATEAFF	TGTGCCAGTAGTGGTCGGGGGACAGGGGCCACTGAAGCTTTCTTT
TRBD1	NA	TRBJ1-1	TRBV5-1	CASSLTGTGGNTEAFF	TGCGCCAGCAGCTTGACCGGGACAGGGGGCAACACTGAAGCTTTCTTT
TRBD1	once	TRBJ1-2	TRBV15	CATSREPGTAGYTF	TGTGCCACCAGCAGAGAACCCGGGACAGCTGGCTACACCTTC
NA	NA	TRBJ2-3	TRBV2	CASSPGGPTPGPDTQYF	TGTGCCAGCAGCCCCGGGGGGCCGACCCCCGGCCCAGATACGCAGTATTTT
TRBD2	NA	TRBJ2-3	TRBV5-4	CASSPEASGHTDTQYF	TGTGCCAGCAGCCCCGAGGCTAGCGGACACACAGATACACAGTATTTT
TRBD1	NA	TRBJ2-4	TRBV5-5	CASSFQRGQGFVNIQYF	TGTGCCAGCAGCTTTCAACGTGGACAGGGGTTCGTCAACATTCAGTACTTC
NA	NA	TRBJ1-5	TRBV6-1	CASSEMGRSLGPSQHF	TGTGCCAGCAGTGAAATGGGGAGGAGTTTGGGCCCATCCCAGCATTTT
TRBD1	NA	TRBJ1-4	TRBV4-3	CASSPRPTGGTTNEKLFF	TGCGCCAGCAGCCCCCGCCCCACAGGGGGCACGACTAATGAAAAACTGTTTTTT
NA	NA	TRBJ1-2	TRBV6-2/TRBV6-3	CASSSTEPFYGYTF	TGTGCCAGCAGCTCGACAGAGCCCTTCTACGGCTACACCTTC
NA	NA	TRBJ2-5	TRBV19	CASSIWGSPQETQYF	TGTGCCAGTAGTATATGGGGCAGCCCCCAAGAGACCCAGTACTTC
TRBD1	NA	TRBJ2-3	TRBV7-2	CASSSTGQAADTQYF	TGTGCCAGCAGCTCCACCGGACAGGCGGCAGATACGCAGTATTTT
TRBD1	NA	TRBJ1-2	TRBV7-8	CASSLWGQGAFANYGYTF	TGTGCCAGCAGCCTATGGGGACAGGGGGCCTTCGCTAACTATGGCTACACCTTC
TRBD1	NA	TRBJ1-6	TRBV15	CATSRDRGVSPLHF	TGTGCCACCAGCAGGGACAGGGGGGTTTCACCCCTCCACTTT
NA	NA	TRBJ1-2	TRBV3-1/TRBV3-2	CASSLRSEGYGYTF	TGTGCCAGCAGCCTGAGATCGGAGGGCTATGGCTACACCTTC
NA	NA	TRBJ1-2	TRBV24-1	CATSAGRNYGYTF	TGTGCCACCAGTGCCGGGAGAAACTATGGCTACACCTTC
NA	NA	TRBJ2-3	TRBV27	CASNLDGAGRGADTQYF	TGTGCCAGCAACCTGGACGGGGCAGGCAGGGGTGCAGATACGCAGTATTTT
NA	NA	TRBJ1-2	TRBV3-1/TRBV3-2	CASSRQVGGNYGYTF	TGTGCCAGCAGCCGCCAGGTGGGAGGAAACTATGGCTACACCTTC
NA	NA	TRBJ2-7	TRBV2	CASRRAYEQYF	TGTGCCAGCAGGAGGGCCTACGAGCAGTACTTC